These 3 T cell receptor beta chains were sequenced from one sample in a study of T cell changes during pregnancy in multiple sclerosis. TCRdb's copy holds only in-frame clones and misses some; the assay was immunoSEQ multiplex PCR. The sample includes about 42,000 clones, about nine tenths seen only once; the top ten take 0.73%. The sequences come from CD4+ T cells from peripheral blood mononuclear cells, collected before pregnancy. All receptors derive from a female donor with multiple sclerosis, enrolled in a pregnancy study.

The chain employs TRBV29-1 and TRBJ1-2; the match to TRBD1 covers 9 bases. CDR1 is SQVTM and CDR2 is ANQGSEA in the germline V gene. The CDR3 totals 12 residues. J lost 7 bases, V lost 7 bases, and 7 bases had no gene match. CDR3 region: CSDPTGGCGYTF. The CDR3 DNA is TGCAGCGACCCGACAGGGGGATGTGGCTACACCTTC.

This clone was seen just once. J is TRBJ1-1 and V is TRBV9, with 7 bases aligning to TRBD1. The CDR3 loop spans 15 amino acids. Germline trimming cut 4 bases from V and 3 bases from J; bases unmatched to any gene: 9. Germline CDR1 is SGDLS and CDR2 is YYNGEE. CDR3 nucleotide sequence: TGTGCCAGCAGCCCTAAACAGGGGTCGGACACTGAAGCTTTCTTT. Translated, it gives CASSPKQGSDTEAFF. Based on the CDR3 plus reference TRBV9 and TRBJ1-1, the full variable domain is DSGVTQTPKHLITATGQRVTLRCSPRSGDLSVYWYQQSLDQGLQFLIQYYNGEERAKGNILERFSAQQFPDLHSELNLSSLELGDSALYFCASSPKQGSDTEAFFGQGTRLTVV.

The sample holds one count of this clone. V and J are TRBV6-6 and TRBJ1-6; possibly TRBD1 for D (5 bases). Germline V gene data show CDR1 as MNHNY and CDR2 as SVGAGI (reference sequence). V shed 5 bases and J shed 0 bases, with 11 bases lying between them. This CDR3 contains 16 residues. The CDR3, as DNA: TGTGCCAGCAGTCGGGACTCGAGCTCCTATAATTCACCCCTCCACTTT. Protein sequence: CASSRDSSSYNSPLHF.